The subject of this entry is one T cell receptor beta chain. Genes and germline are mouse. The observed sequence ends 1 residue before the CDR3 terminus, with the missing tail filled in from the germline J gene. From germline, CDR1 is KGHPV and CDR2 FQNQEV (reference sequence). There are 13 residues in the CDR3. V lost 6 bases to trimming and J lost 4 bases, with 10 bases between them. The sample belongs to a study of tissue T cells after allogeneic stem cell transplantation. Regarding time point: mouse harvest day 7 after allogeneic transplant. Each mouse received 10^7 T-cell-depleted marrow cells plus 10^6 splenic CD5+ T cells by tail vein. Mice had MHC-mismatched B6 into BALB/c GVHD, sampled day 7 or 14. Only in-frame clones appear in the TCRdb table, and some are missing; sequencing was by immunoSEQ multiplex PCR. This sample has more than 6,500 clones, with 50% found just once.

Sequencing was carried out using lymph node tissue. This receptor was taken from a female BALB/c mouse given C57BL/6 T cells with graft-versus-host disease after an allogeneic hematopoietic cell transplant. The V call is TRBV26, the J call TRBJ2-1; no clear D gene. The covered CDR3 bases are TGTGCCAGCAGGAACAGTCTATATGCTGAGCAGTTC. Translated, it gives CASRNSLYAEQF. The entire CDR3 protein is CASRNSLYAEQFF.